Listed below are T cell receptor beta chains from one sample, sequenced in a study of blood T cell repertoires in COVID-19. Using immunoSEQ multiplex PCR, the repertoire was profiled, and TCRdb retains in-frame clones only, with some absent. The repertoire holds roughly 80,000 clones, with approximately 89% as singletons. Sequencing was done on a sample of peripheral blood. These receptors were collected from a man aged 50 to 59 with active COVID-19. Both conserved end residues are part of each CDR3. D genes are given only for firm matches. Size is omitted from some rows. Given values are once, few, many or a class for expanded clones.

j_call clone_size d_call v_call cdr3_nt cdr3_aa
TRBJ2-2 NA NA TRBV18 TGTGCCAGCTCACCATTTGAATCGGGAACGAACACCGGGGAGCTGTTTTTT CASSPFESGTNTGELFF
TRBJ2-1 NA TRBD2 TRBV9 TGTGCCAGCAGCGTAGATGGGGGCAGCGGGAGATCCTACAATGAGCAGTTCTTC CASSVDGGSGRSYNEQFF
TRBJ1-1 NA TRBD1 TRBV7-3 TGTGCCAGCAGCTTAAGAGGGCAGGGGGCCGGAATGAACACTGAAGCTTTCTTT CASSLRGQGAGMNTEAFF
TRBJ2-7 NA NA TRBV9 TGTGCCAGCAGCGTAGAGGTGGGGGGCTCCTACGAGCAGTACTTC CASSVEVGGSYEQYF
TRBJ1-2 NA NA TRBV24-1 TGTGCCACCAGTGACTTACAGGGTTTTGGCTACACCTTC CATSDLQGFGYTF
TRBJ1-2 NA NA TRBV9 TGTGCCAGCAGCTCCTACGTAGATGGCTACACCTTC CASSSYVDGYTF
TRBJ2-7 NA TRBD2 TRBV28 TGTGCCAGCAGTTTACTAGCGGGAGCCTACGAGCAGTACTTC CASSLLAGAYEQYF
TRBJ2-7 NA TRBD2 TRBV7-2 TGTGCCAGCAGCTTAGTGGCTAGCGGGGGGGACTACGAGCAGTACTTC CASSLVASGGDYEQYF
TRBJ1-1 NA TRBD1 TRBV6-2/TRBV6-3 TGTGCCAGCAGTAGACAGGGGGCGAAGAATACTGAAGCTTTCTTT CASSRQGAKNTEAFF
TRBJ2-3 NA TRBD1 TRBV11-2 TGTGCCAGCAGCTTCCGACAGGGGTCAGATACGCAGTATTTT CASSFRQGSDTQYF
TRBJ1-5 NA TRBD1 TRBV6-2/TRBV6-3 TGTGCCAGCAGTCGACAGGGTCGCAATCAGCCCCAGCATTTT CASSRQGRNQPQHF
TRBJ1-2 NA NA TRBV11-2 TGTGCCAGCAGCTCGCAGTTCCGTATAGGCTACACCTTC CASSSQFRIGYTF
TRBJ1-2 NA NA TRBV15 TGTGCCACCAGCAGGGGGGCACAGTTGGCAGGTGGCTACACCTTC CATSRGAQLAGGYTF
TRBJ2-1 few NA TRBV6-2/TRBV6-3 TGTGCCAGCAGCCTCTTTACATCGGAGCAGTTCTTC CASSLFTSEQFF
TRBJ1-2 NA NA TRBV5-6 TGTGCCAGCAGTAAGAGTAATAACTATGGCTACACCTTC CASSKSNNYGYTF
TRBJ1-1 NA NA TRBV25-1 TGTGCCAGCAGTGCAGGGACTGAAGCTTTCTTT CASSAGTEAFF
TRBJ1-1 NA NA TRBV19 TGTGCCAGTGGGTACAGCTCGAACACTGAAGCTTTCTTT CASGYSSNTEAFF
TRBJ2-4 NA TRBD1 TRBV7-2 TGTGCCAGCAGCTTACTCCGGACAGGGGTTACCAAAAACATTCAGTACTTC CASSLLRTGVTKNIQYF
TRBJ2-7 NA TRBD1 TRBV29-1 TGCAGCGTGGGACAGGGGAGGTCCTACGAGCAGTACTTC CSVGQGRSYEQYF
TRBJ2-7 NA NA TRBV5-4 TGTGCCAGCAGCCCGTTACTAGTCAGTCCGCGCGACGAGCAGTACTTC CASSPLLVSPRDEQYF
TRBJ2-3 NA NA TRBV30 TGTGCCTGGAGTGTTTTGGGGCGGTACAACACAGATACGCAGTATTTT CAWSVLGRYNTDTQYF
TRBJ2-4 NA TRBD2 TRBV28 TGTGCCAGCAGTTTCCGACTAGCGGGAGGGCCGGGCAAAAACATTCAGTACTTC CASSFRLAGGPGKNIQYF
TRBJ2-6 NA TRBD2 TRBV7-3 TGTGCCAGCAGCCCATTCATCGCGGGAGGTCGGATAGCCAACGTCCTGACTTTC CASSPFIAGGRIANVLTF
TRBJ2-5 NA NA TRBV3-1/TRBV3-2 TGTGCCAGCAGCCAACATCAAGAGACCCAGTACTTC CASSQHQETQYF
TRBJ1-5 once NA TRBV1 TGCACCAGCAGCCGACGCCTTGGGGCATCCTATCAGCCCCAGCATTTT CTSSRRLGASYQPQHF
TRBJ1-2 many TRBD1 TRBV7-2 TGTGCCAGCAGCTCACAGCCTTCCGGGACAGGGTCCCTCTCGGGTGGCTACACCTTC CASSSQPSGTGSLSGGYTF
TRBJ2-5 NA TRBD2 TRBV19 TGTGCCAGTAGTATAGCCGGCGGGGGAGAGACCCAGTACTTC CASSIAGGGETQYF
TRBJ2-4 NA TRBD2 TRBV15 TGTGCCACCAGCGGTAGCGGGAATAAAAACATTCAGTACTTC CATSGSGNKNIQYF
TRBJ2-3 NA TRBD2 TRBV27 TGTGCCAGCAGTAAGACTAGCGGGAGGGCCGCAGATACGCAGTATTTT CASSKTSGRAADTQYF
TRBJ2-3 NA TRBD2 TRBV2 TGTGCCAGCAGTCGGACTAGCGGGGGTGGAGATACGCAGTATTTT CASSRTSGGGDTQYF
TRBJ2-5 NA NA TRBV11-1 TGTGCCAGCAGCTTAGTTCCTAAAACCCGAGAGACCCAGTACTTC CASSLVPKTRETQYF
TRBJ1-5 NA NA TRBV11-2 TGTGCCAGCAGCTTTACAGGGAGGGATCAGCCCCAGCATTTT CASSFTGRDQPQHF
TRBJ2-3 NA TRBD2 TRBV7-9 TGTGCCAGCAGCTTATATGGGAGGGCCCTCCGTGGCACAGATACGCAGTATTTT CASSLYGRALRGTDTQYF
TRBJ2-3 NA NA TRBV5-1 TGCGCCAGCAGCTTGAGTGCGGGATCAGATACGCAGTATTTT CASSLSAGSDTQYF
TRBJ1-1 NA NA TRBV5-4 TGTGCCAGCAGCCCCGGGAGGGGTCTGAACACTGAAGCTTTCTTT CASSPGRGLNTEAFF
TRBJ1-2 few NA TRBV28 TGTGCCAGCAGTTCAAGGGGTATCTTTTATGGCTACACCTTC CASSSRGIFYGYTF
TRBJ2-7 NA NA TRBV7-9 TGTGCCAGCAGCTGGGGGGACGGAGGCGAGCAGTACTTC CASSWGDGGEQYF
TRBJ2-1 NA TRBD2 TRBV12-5 TGTGCTAGTTCCTCTAGCGGGAGGACCTACAATGAGCAGTTCTTC CASSSSGRTYNEQFF